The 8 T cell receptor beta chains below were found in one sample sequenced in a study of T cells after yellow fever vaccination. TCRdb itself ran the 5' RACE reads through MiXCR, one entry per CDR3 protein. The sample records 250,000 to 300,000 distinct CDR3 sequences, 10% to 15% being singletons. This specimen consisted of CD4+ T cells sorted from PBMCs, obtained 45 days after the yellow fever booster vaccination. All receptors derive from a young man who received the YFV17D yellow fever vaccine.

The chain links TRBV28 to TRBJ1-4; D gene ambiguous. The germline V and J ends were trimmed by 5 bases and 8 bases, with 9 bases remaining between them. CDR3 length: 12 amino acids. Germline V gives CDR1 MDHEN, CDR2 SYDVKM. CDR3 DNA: TGTGCCAGCAGTCCCCGAGGGGAAAAACTGTTTTTT. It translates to CASSPRGEKLFF. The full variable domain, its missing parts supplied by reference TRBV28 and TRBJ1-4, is DVKVTQSSRYLVKRTGEKVFLECVQDMDHENMFWYRQDPGLGLRLIYFSYDVKMKEKGDIPEGYSVSREKKERFSLILESASTNQTSMYLCASSPRGEKLFFGSGTQLSVL.

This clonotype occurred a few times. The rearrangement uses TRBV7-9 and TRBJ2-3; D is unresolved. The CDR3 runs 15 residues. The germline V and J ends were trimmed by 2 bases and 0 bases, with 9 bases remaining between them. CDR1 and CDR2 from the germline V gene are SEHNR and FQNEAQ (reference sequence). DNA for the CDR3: TGTGCCAGCAGCTTAAAACCCGGAAGCACAGATACGCAGTATTTT. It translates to CASSLKPGSTDTQYF.

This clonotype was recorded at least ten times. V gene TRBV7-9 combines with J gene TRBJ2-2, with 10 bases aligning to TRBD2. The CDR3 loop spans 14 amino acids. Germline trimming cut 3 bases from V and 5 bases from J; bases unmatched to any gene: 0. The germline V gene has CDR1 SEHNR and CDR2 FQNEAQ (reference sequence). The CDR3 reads CASSFSGRTGELFF. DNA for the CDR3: TGTGCCAGCAGCTTTAGCGGGAGGACCGGGGAGCTGTTTTTT.

The CDR3 loop reads CASSYTTAVLLSNYGYTF. For the CDR3, the DNA is TGTGCCAGCAGCTATACGACAGCTGTACTCTTGTCTAACTATGGCTACACCTTC. The J gene is TRBJ1-2, the V gene TRBV5-6, with D perhaps matching TRBD1 (5 bases). Germline-derived CDR1 and CDR2 are SGHDT and YYEEEE. The V gene lost 3 bases and the J gene lost 0 bases, with 21 bases spanning the gap. This CDR3 comprises 18 residues.

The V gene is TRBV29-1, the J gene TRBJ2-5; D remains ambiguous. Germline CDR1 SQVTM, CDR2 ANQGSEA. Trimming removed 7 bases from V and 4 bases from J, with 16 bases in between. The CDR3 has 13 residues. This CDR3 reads CSGYLGKGETQYF. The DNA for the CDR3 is TGCAGCGGCTACTTAGGGAAAGGAGAGACCCAGTACTTC.

CDR3 coding DNA: TGCAGTGCTAGTCGGGGACCTGAAGCTTTCTTT. As protein: CSASRGPEAFF. The chain has TRBV20-1 and TRBJ1-1, with a weak D call TRBD1 (5 bases). This CDR3 comprises 11 residues. The V end was cut by 3 bases, the J end by 6 bases, with 8 bases between. The germline V gene encodes CDR1 DFQATT and CDR2 SNEGSKA (reference sequence).

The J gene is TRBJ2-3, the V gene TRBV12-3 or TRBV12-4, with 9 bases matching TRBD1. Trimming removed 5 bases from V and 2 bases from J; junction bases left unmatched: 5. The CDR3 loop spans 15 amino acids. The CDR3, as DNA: TGTGCCAGCAGTCCCCGGACAGGGGACACAGATACGCAGTATTTT. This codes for CASSPRTGDTDTQYF.

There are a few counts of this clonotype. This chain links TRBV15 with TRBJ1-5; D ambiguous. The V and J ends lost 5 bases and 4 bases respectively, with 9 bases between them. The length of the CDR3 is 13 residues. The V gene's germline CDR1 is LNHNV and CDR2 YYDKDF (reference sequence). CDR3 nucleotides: TGTGCCACCAGCGTACTTAGGAATCAGCCCCAGCATTTT. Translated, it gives CATSVLRNQPQHF.